These T cell receptor beta chains were read from a single sample in a study of T cell responses to AZD1222 COVID-19 vaccine. TCRdb's table, derived via immunoSEQ multiplex PCR, lists solely in-frame clones and lacks some. The table lists some 200,000 clones, approximately 91% of them singletons, with less than 2% in the top ten. The source was peripheral blood, collected 28 days after the second AZD1222 dose. These receptor sequences come from an adult who received the AZD1222 COVID-19 vaccine. The CDR3 runs from the conserved cysteine through the conserved F or W. D genes are given only for firm matches. Expanded clones are given a class, and other clones once, few, many or no size at all.

clone_size j_call v_call cdr3_length d_call cdr3_aa cdr3_nt
NA TRBJ2-3 TRBV6-5 15 NA CASSYSTTHPNTQYF TGTGCCAGCAGTTACTCTACTACCCATCCGAATACGCAGTATTTT
NA TRBJ1-1 TRBV7-9 16 NA CASSSSREDSNTEAFF TGTGCCAGCAGCTCCTCGAGAGAGGACTCGAACACTGAAGCTTTCTTT
NA TRBJ1-6 TRBV27 15 NA CASRADPYYNSPLHF TGTGCCAGCAGGGCAGATCCCTACTATAATTCACCCCTCCACTTT
NA TRBJ2-7 TRBV7-2 15 NA CASSLFRRASYEQYF TGTGCCAGCAGCTTATTCCGCAGGGCCTCCTACGAGCAGTACTTC
NA TRBJ2-7 TRBV11-2 15 TRBD1 CASSPRAGGTYEQYF TGTGCCAGCAGCCCCAGGGCAGGGGGAACCTACGAGCAGTACTTC
NA TRBJ2-7 TRBV27 15 TRBD2 CASSLGGGGGYEQYF TGTGCCAGCAGTTTAGGAGGCGGGGGGGGTTACGAGCAGTACTTC
NA TRBJ2-7 TRBV19 15 TRBD1 CASSTGTGSNYEQYF TGTGCCAGTAGTACCGGGACAGGTTCAAACTACGAGCAGTACTTC
NA TRBJ2-3 TRBV4-2 15 NA CASSQDGRPTDTQYF TGTGCCAGCAGCCAAGACGGCAGGCCCACAGATACGCAGTATTTT
NA TRBJ1-2 TRBV18 15 NA CASSRGQSANYGYTF TGTGCCAGCTCTCGGGGACAATCAGCTAACTATGGCTACACCTTC
NA TRBJ2-5 TRBV18 15 TRBD2 CASSPGAGGPETQYF TGTGCCAGCTCACCAGGAGCGGGGGGCCCGGAGACCCAGTACTTC
NA TRBJ2-2 TRBV16 15 NA CASSRAVLDVGELFF TGTGCCAGCAGCCGGGCCGTCCTCGACGTCGGGGAGCTGTTTTTT
NA TRBJ1-2 TRBV11-2 15 TRBD1 CASSYWTGGEYGYTF TGTGCCAGCAGCTACTGGACAGGGGGGGAATATGGCTACACCTTC
NA TRBJ2-7 TRBV7-3 15 TRBD1 CASSRAGTEKDEQYF TGTGCCAGCAGTAGGGCCGGGACAGAGAAGGACGAGCAGTACTTC
NA TRBJ1-1 TRBV4-1 14 TRBD1 CASSPRGGDTEAFF TGCGCCAGCAGCCCCAGGGGGGGGGACACTGAAGCTTTCTTT
NA TRBJ1-5 TRBV4-2 16 NA CASSQDKGKSNQPQHF TGTGCCAGCAGCCAAGATAAGGGGAAGAGCAATCAGCCCCAGCATTTT
NA TRBJ2-7 TRBV6-5 15 NA CASSYAAGLVYEQYF TGTGCCAGCAGTTACGCCGCCGGGCTAGTCTACGAGCAGTACTTC
NA TRBJ2-6 TRBV19 15 TRBD1 CASSRQGAGANVLTF TGTGCCAGTAGTCGACAGGGGGCTGGGGCCAACGTCCTGACTTTC
NA TRBJ2-7 TRBV5-1 15 TRBD1 CASSWGQGASYEQYF TGCGCCAGCAGCTGGGGACAGGGAGCTTCCTACGAGCAGTACTTC
few TRBJ2-3 TRBV6-5 14 TRBD1 CASSPGGDTDTQYF TGTGCCAGCAGCCCAGGGGGAGACACAGATACGCAGTATTTT
NA TRBJ2-1 TRBV11-2 15 NA CASSLEPGSYNEQFF TGTGCCAGCAGCTTAGAACCCGGCTCCTACAATGAGCAGTTCTTC
NA TRBJ2-7 TRBV27 14 NA CASSLSIGGYEQYF TGTGCCAGCAGTTTATCGATAGGAGGTTACGAGCAGTACTTC
NA TRBJ2-3 TRBV11-2 15 TRBD2 CASSLGGSGGDTQYF TGTGCCAGCAGCTTAGGCGGGAGTGGGGGAGATACGCAGTATTTT
NA TRBJ2-6 TRBV3-1/TRBV3-2 19 TRBD2 CASSRTSGRALSGANVLTF TGTGCCAGCAGCCGCACTAGCGGGAGGGCCCTCTCTGGGGCCAACGTCCTGACTTTC
NA TRBJ1-1 TRBV30 12 NA CAWIGTEGVAFF TGTGCCTGGATTGGGACCGAAGGGGTGGCTTTCTTT
NA TRBJ2-7 TRBV15 13 TRBD1 CATSAGQGNEQYF TGTGCCACCAGCGCGGGACAGGGCAACGAGCAGTACTTC
NA TRBJ2-7 TRBV7-9 15 NA CASSLVGLGGYEQYF TGTGCCAGCAGCTTAGTGGGCCTAGGAGGCTACGAGCAGTACTTC
medium-sized TRBJ2-7 TRBV12-3/TRBV12-4 13 NA CASTQEEDHEQYF TGTGCCAGCACCCAGGAGGAAGACCACGAGCAGTACTTC
NA TRBJ1-1 TRBV29-1 13 NA CSVGPGGGVEAFF TGCAGCGTTGGACCCGGGGGTGGTGTTGAAGCTTTCTTT
NA TRBJ2-1 TRBV20-1 15 NA CSASRPRQTHHEQFF TGCAGTGCTAGTAGACCTCGACAGACCCACCATGAGCAGTTCTTC
NA TRBJ2-7 TRBV30 15 TRBD1 CAFSLARGGPGEQYF TGTGCCTTCTCTCTGGCGAGAGGGGGCCCGGGCGAGCAGTACTTC
NA TRBJ1-3 TRBV7-9 14 NA CASSLVGPRNTIYF TGTGCCAGCAGCTTAGTCGGACCCAGAAACACCATATATTTT
NA TRBJ2-1 TRBV25-1 14 NA CARNIGLRYNEQFF TGTGCCAGAAACATTGGGCTCCGATACAATGAGCAGTTCTTC
NA TRBJ1-5 TRBV19 14 NA CASSIGAGAQPQHF TGTGCCAGTAGTATAGGTGCAGGGGCACAGCCCCAGCATTTT
NA TRBJ1-6 TRBV18 18 TRBD1 CASSPLGVDRGRNSPLHF TGTGCCAGCTCACCATTGGGGGTTGACAGGGGGCGGAATTCACCCCTCCACTTT
NA TRBJ2-7 TRBV7-2 14 NA CASSVGAGADEQYF TGTGCCAGCAGCGTGGGGGCGGGGGCGGACGAGCAGTACTTC
NA TRBJ1-1 TRBV5-6 15 TRBD1 CASSLVDRGYTEAFF TGTGCCAGCAGCTTGGTGGACAGGGGGTACACTGAAGCTTTCTTT
NA TRBJ1-2 TRBV15 15 NA CATSRGKEPNYGYTF TGTGCCACCAGCAGAGGAAAAGAACCTAACTATGGCTACACCTTC
NA TRBJ2-3 TRBV6-5 15 NA CASSYSEGGRDTQYF TGTGCCAGCAGTTACTCGGAGGGGGGACGAGATACGCAGTATTTT
NA TRBJ2-5 TRBV27 15 TRBD2 CASSSAAGGLKTQYF TGTGCCAGCAGTTCCGCGGCGGGGGGGCTAAAGACCCAGTACTTC
NA TRBJ1-2 TRBV30 12 NA CAWLGFNYGYTF TGTGCCTGGCTCGGGTTTAACTATGGCTACACCTTC
once TRBJ2-5 TRBV11-2 14 TRBD1 CASSPRTGFETQYF TGTGCCAGCAGCCCAAGGACAGGGTTCGAGACCCAGTACTTC
NA TRBJ2-2 TRBV5-4 15 NA CASSLALVGTGELFF TGTGCCAGCAGCTTGGCACTAGTGGGTACCGGGGAGCTGTTTTTT
NA TRBJ2-5 TRBV7-2 14 NA CASSLVGGRETQYF TGTGCCAGCAGCTTAGTTGGGGGGAGGGAGACCCAGTACTTC
NA TRBJ1-2 TRBV2 13 NA CASSATVSYGYTF TGTGCCAGCAGTGCGACAGTCAGCTATGGCTACACCTTC
once TRBJ2-3 TRBV7-2 13 NA CASSWRREDTQYF TGTGCCAGCAGTTGGAGGAGGGAAGATACGCAGTATTTT
many TRBJ2-7 TRBV14 13 NA CASRPISRDEQYF TGTGCCAGCAGACCTATTTCAAGGGACGAGCAGTACTTC
NA TRBJ1-2 TRBV11-2 14 TRBD1 CASSLLTGIGGYTF TGTGCCAGCAGCCTATTGACAGGGATCGGTGGCTACACCTTC
NA TRBJ1-3 TRBV6-5 14 TRBD1 CASADRGSGNTIYF TGTGCCAGCGCTGACAGGGGTTCTGGAAACACCATATATTTT
NA TRBJ2-7 TRBV7-9 13 NA CASSILQGSEQYF TGTGCCAGCAGTATTCTCCAGGGGTCCGAGCAGTACTTC
NA TRBJ2-2 TRBV10-1 13 NA CASQQGGTGELFF TGCGCCAGTCAGCAGGGGGGAACCGGGGAGCTGTTTTTT
NA TRBJ2-1 TRBV19 17 TRBD1 CASSIMQGARVQDEQFF TGTGCCAGTAGTATAATGCAGGGGGCGCGGGTCCAGGATGAGCAGTTCTTC
NA TRBJ1-2 TRBV6-6 16 TRBD1 CASSSLGQGENYGYTF TGTGCCAGCAGTAGCCTTGGACAGGGGGAAAACTATGGCTACACCTTC
NA TRBJ1-4 TRBV18 15 NA CASSPRGRGLEKLFF TGTGCCAGCTCACCACGCGGCAGGGGCCTTGAAAAACTGTTTTTT
NA TRBJ2-7 TRBV5-6 14 NA CASSINPGFNEQYF TGTGCCAGCAGCATCAATCCGGGTTTTAACGAGCAGTACTTC
NA TRBJ1-5 TRBV19 16 NA CASSLLAAFGNQPQHF TGTGCCAGTAGTCTCCTCGCGGCTTTTGGCAATCAGCCCCAGCATTTT
NA TRBJ2-1 TRBV3-1/TRBV3-2 15 NA CASSPQRRPGYEQFF TGTGCCAGCAGCCCACAAAGGCGTCCCGGATATGAGCAGTTCTTC
NA TRBJ1-2 TRBV11-2 15 NA CASSPQSGTGYGYTF TGTGCCAGCAGCCCTCAATCCGGGACGGGATATGGCTACACCTTC